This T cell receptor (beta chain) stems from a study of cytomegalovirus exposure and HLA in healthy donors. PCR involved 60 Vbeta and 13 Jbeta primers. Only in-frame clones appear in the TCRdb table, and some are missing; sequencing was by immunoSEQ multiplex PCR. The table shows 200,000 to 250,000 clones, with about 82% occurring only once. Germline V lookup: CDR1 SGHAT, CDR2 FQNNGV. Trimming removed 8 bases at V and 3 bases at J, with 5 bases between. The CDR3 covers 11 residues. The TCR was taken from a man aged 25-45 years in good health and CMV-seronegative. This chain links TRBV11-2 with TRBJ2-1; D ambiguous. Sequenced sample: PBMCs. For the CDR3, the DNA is TGTGCCAGCGGAGTCTACAATGAGCAGTTCTTC. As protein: CASGVYNEQFF. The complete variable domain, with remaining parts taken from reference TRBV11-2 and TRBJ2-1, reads EAGVAQSPRYKIIEKRQSVAFWCNPISGHATLYWYQQILGQGPKLLIQFQNNGVVDDSQLPKDRFSAERLKGVDSTLKIQPAKLEDSAVYLCASGVYNEQFFGPGTRLTVL.